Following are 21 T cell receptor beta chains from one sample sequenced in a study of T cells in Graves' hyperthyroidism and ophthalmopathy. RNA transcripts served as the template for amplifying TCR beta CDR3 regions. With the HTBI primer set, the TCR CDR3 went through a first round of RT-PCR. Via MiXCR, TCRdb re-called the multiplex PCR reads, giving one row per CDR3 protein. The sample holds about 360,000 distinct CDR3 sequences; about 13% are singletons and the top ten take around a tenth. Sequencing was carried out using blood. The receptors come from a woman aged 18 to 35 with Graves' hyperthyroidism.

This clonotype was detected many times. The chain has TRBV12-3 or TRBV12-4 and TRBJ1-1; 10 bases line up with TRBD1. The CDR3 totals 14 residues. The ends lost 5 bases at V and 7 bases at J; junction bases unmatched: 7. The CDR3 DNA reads TGTGCCAGCAGTCGGGGACAGGGGAAGGGTGAAGCTTTCTTT. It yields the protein CASSRGQGKGEAFF.

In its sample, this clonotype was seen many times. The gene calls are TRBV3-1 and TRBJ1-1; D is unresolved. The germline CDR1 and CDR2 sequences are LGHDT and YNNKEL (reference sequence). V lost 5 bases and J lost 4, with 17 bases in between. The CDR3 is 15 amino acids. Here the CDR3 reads CASSYEPGRRTEAFF. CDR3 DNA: TGTGCCAGCAGCTACGAACCGGGGAGGCGCACTGAAGCTTTCTTT.

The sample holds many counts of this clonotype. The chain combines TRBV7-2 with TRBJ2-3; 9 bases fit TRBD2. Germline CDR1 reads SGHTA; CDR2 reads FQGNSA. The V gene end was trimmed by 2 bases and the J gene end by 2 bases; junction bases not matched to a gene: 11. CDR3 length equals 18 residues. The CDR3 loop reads CASSLTPRLAANTDTQYF. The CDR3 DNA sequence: TGTGCCAGCAGCTTAACCCCAAGACTAGCGGCAAACACAGATACGCAGTATTTT.

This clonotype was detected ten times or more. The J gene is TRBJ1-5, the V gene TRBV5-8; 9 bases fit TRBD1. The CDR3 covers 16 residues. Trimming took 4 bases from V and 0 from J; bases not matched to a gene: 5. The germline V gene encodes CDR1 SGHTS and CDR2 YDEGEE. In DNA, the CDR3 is TGTGCCAGCAGCCCAGGGACAGGGTCTAGCAATCAGCCCCAGCATTTT. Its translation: CASSPGTGSSNQPQHF.

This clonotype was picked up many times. CDR3 protein: CASSIGRAGGNEQFF. As DNA, the CDR3 is TGTGCCAGTAGTATAGGTCGAGCGGGAGGAAATGAGCAGTTCTTC. The V gene is TRBV19, the J gene TRBJ2-1; TRBD2 aligns across 9 bases. After removal of 1 base from V and 7 bases from J, the junction contained 5 bases not matched to a gene. From germline, CDR1 is LNHDA and CDR2 SQIVND (reference sequence). CDR3 length: 15 residues.

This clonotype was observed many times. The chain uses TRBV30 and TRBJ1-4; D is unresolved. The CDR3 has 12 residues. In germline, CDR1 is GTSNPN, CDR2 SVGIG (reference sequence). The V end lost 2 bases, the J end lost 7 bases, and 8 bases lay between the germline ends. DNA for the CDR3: TGTGCCTGGAGTATGTCAGCTGAAAAACTGTTTTTT. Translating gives CAWSMSAEKLFF.

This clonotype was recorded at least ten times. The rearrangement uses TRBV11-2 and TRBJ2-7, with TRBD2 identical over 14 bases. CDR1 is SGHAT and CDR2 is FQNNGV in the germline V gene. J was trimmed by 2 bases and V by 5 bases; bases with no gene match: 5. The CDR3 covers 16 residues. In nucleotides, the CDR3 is TGTGCCAGCAGCCCGTCGACTAGCGGGAGGGCCTACGAGCAGTACTTC. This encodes CASSPSTSGRAYEQYF.

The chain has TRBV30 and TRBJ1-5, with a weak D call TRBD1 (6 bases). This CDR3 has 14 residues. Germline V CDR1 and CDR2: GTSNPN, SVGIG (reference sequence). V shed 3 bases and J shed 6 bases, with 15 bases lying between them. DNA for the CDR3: TGTGCCTGGAGCGAACAGGGACCCTCTCAGCCCCAGCATTTT. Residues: CAWSEQGPSQPQHF.

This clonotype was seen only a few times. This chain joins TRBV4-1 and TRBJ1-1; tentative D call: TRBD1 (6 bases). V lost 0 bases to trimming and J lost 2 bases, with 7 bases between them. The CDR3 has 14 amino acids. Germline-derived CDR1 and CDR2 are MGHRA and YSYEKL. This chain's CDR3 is CASSQEGHNTEAFF. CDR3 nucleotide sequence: TGCGCCAGCAGCCAAGAGGGACACAACACTGAAGCTTTCTTT.

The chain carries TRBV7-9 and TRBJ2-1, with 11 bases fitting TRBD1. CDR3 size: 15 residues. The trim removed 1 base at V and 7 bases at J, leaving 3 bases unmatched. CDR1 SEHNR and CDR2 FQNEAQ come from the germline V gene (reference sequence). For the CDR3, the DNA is TGTGCCAGCAGCTTAGAAGGGACAGGGGGAAATGAGCAGTTCTTC. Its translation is CASSLEGTGGNEQFF.

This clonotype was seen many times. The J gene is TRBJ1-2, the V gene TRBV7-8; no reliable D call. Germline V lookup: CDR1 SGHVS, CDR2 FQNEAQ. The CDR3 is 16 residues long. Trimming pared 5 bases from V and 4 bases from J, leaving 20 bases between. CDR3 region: CASSAGGGRPFYGYTF. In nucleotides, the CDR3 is TGTGCCAGCAGCGCAGGAGGCGGACGGCCCTTCTATGGCTACACCTTC.

The CDR3 here is CACPPEGIILDTQYF. CDR3 DNA: TGTGCCTGCCCCCCGGAAGGGATAATTTTGGATACGCAGTATTTT. The chain joins TRBV30 to TRBJ2-3; no firm D call. The CDR3 runs 15 residues. Trimming took off 6 bases at V and 6 bases at J, with 22 bases between the two ends. CDR1 and CDR2 from the germline V gene are GTSNPN and SVGIG (reference sequence).

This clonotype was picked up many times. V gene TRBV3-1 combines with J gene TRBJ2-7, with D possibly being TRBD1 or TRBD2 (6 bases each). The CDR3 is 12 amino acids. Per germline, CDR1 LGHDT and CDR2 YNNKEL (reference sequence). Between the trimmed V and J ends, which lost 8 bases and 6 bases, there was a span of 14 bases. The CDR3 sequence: CASGRTVGEQYF. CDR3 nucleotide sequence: TGTGCCAGCGGGAGGACAGTCGGCGAGCAGTACTTC.

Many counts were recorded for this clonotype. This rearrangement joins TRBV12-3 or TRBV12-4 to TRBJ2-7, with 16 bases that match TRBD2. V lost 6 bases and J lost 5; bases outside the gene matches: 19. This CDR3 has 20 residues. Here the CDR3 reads CASSWHTRGLAGGEAHEQYF. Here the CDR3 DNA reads TGTGCCAGCAGCTGGCACACCAGGGGACTAGCGGGAGGGGAAGCCCACGAGCAGTACTTC.

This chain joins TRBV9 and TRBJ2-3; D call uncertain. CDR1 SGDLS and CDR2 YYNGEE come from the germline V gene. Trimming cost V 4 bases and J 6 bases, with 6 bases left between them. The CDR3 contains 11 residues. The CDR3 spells CASSIGDTQYF. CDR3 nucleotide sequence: TGTGCCAGCAGCATCGGGGATACGCAGTATTTT.

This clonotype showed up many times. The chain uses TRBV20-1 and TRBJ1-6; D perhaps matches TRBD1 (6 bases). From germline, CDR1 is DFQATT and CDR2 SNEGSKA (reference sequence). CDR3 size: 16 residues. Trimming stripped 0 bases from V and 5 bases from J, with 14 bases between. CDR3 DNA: TGCAGTGCTAGAGAGGTTCGGCAGGGGAATAATTCACCCCTCCACTTT. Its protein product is CSAREVRQGNNSPLHF.

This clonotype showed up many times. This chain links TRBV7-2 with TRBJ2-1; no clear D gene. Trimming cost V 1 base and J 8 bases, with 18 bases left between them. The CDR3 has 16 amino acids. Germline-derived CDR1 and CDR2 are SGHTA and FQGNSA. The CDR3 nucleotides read TGTGCCAGCAGCTTAGGGGTAAACATCATAGTCGATGAGCAGTTCTTC. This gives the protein CASSLGVNIIVDEQFF. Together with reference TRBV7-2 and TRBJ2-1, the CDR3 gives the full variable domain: GAGVSQSPSNKVTEKGKDVELRCDPISGHTALYWYRQSLGQGLEFLIYFQGNSAPDKSGLPSDRFSAERTGGSVSTLTIQRTQQEDSAVYLCASSLGVNIIVDEQFFGPGTRLTVL.

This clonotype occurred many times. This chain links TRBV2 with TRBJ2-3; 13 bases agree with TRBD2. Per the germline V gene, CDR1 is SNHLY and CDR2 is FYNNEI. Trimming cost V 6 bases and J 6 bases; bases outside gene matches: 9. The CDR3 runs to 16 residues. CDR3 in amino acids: CASRLQTSGGSDTQYF. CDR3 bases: TGTGCCAGCAGGCTTCAGACTAGCGGGGGGTCCGATACGCAGTATTTT.

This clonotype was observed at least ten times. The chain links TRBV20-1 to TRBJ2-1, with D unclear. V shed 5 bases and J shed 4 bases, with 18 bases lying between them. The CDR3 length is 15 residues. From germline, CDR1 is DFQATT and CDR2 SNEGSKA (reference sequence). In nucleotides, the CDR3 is TGCAGTGCTCCCGACAAGGAATATCCATACAATGAGCAGTTCTTC. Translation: CSAPDKEYPYNEQFF.

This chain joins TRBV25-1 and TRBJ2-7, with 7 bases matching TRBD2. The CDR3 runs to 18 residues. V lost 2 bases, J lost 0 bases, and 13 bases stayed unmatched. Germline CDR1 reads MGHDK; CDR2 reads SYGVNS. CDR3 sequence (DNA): TGTGCCAGCAGTGAAGGCCCCGGGTGGGGGGGTAGCTCCTACGAGCAGTACTTC. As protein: CASSEGPGWGGSSYEQYF.

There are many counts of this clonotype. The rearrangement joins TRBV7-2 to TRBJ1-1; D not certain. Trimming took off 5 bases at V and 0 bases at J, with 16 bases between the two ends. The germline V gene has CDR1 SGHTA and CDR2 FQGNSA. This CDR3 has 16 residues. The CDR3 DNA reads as TGTGCCAGCAGCCAAACCAGCGGACCCATGAACACTGAAGCTTTCTTT. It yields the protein CASSQTSGPMNTEAFF.